The T cell receptor beta chain described here comes from a study of a mutant IDH1 vaccine in newly diagnosed glioma. The CDR3 runs to 14 residues. V lost 2 bases and J lost 8; bases outside the gene matches: 4. Germline V gene lookup returns CDR1 SGHRS and CDR2 YFSETQ. The assay was immunoSEQ multiplex PCR, and TCRdb's table has in-frame clones only and misses some. The sample lists 110,000 or so clones, roughly 90% seen once, with 0.61% in the top ten. In regard to this clone: Its antigen remains unidentified.

Time point given: week 11, during vaccination. The study gave 300 ug of mutant IDH1 20-mer peptide per vaccine dose, with topical imiquimod. Study-level points and caveats: It seemed that pseudoprogression was not linked to changes in the top peripheral T cell clonotypes. Among patients, around 93% showed immune responses induced by the vaccine.

The chain is built from TRBV5-1 and TRBJ1-4, with 9 bases aligning to TRBD1. The TCR comes from a woman aged 50 to 60 with glioma. This specimen consisted of PBMCs, obtained from a glioma patient whose treatment included an IDH1 peptide vaccine. CDR3 residues: CASSFGTGGEKLFF. DNA for the CDR3: TGCGCCAGCAGCTTCGGCACAGGGGGCGAAAAACTGTTTTTT.